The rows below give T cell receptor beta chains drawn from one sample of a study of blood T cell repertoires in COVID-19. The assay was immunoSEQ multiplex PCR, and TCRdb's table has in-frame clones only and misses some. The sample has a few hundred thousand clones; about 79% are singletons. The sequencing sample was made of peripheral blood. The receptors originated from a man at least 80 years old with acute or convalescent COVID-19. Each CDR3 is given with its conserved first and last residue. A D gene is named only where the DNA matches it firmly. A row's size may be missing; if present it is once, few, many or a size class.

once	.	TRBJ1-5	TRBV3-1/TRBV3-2	TGTGCCAGCAGCCGGACAGCTTATAGCAATCAGCCCCAGCATTTT	CASSRTAYSNQPQHF
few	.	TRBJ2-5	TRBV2	TGTGCCAGCATTGGGACATACCAAGAGACCCAGTACTTC	CASIGTYQETQYF
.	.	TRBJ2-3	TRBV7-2	TGTGCCAGCAGCGGGAGGGACCAACTAGGGGGATATACGCAGTATTTT	CASSGRDQLGGYTQYF
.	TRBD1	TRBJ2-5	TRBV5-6	TGTGCCAGCAGCTTGGGTATTGGGACAGTGTACTTC	CASSLGIGTVYF
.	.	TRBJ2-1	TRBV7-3	TGTGCCAGCAGCCCTTACAGGGCAGCGGGGAACAATGAGCAGTTCTTC	CASSPYRAAGNNEQFF
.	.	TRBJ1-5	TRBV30	TGTGCCTGGGATCAGGGGAAGGGCAATCAGCCCCAGCATTTT	CAWDQGKGNQPQHF
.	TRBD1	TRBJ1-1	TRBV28	TGTGCCAGCCCAAAGTCTCAGGGGGACAGGGGTAACACTGAAGCTTTCTTT	CASPKSQGDRGNTEAFF
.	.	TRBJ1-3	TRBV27	TGTGCCAGCAGTTCATCCCCCGGGTTCTGGGGAAACACCATATATTTT	CASSSSPGFWGNTIYF
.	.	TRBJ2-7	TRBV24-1	TGTGCCACCAGTGATTCCGAGAAAACAGGGAGCTCCTACGAGCAGTACTTC	CATSDSEKTGSSYEQYF
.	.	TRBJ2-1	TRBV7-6	TGTGCCAGCAGCCAAAGGAGACTAGTCAGGGCCAATGAGCAGTTCTTC	CASSQRRLVRANEQFF
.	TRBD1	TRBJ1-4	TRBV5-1	TGCGCCAGCAGCGGGACAGTTAATGAAAAACTGTTTTTT	CASSGTVNEKLFF
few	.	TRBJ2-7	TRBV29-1	TGCAGCGTTGAAAAGACCACTAACGAGCAGTACTTC	CSVEKTTNEQYF
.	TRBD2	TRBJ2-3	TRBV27	TGTGCCAGCAGTTCTGCGGGAGGACCGCGCACAGATACGCAGTATTTT	CASSSAGGPRTDTQYF
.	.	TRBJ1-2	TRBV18	TGTGCCAGCTCACCCGGGGCAGGAGGGGTCTGGGGCTACACCTTC	CASSPGAGGVWGYTF
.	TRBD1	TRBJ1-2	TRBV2	TGTGCCAGCAGTGACCTACAGGGGGCGGCTAATGGCTACACCTTC	CASSDLQGAANGYTF
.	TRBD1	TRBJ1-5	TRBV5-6	TGTGCCAGCAGCTTCCAGGGGGTCAATCAGCCCCAGCATTTT	CASSFQGVNQPQHF
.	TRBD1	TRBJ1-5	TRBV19	TGTGCCAGTAGTTTCCGACAGGGGGCGGAACAGCCCCAGCATTTT	CASSFRQGAEQPQHF
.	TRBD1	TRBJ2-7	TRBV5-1	TGCGCCAGCAGCCTCTCCGGGACAGGAAAGACCGAGCAGTACTTC	CASSLSGTGKTEQYF
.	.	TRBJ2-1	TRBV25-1	TGTGCCAGCAGTGTCCCCTATCAGGGCAATGAGCAGTTCTTC	CASSVPYQGNEQFF
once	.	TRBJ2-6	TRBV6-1	TGTGCCAGCAGTGAAAAGGTTTGGGCATCGGGGGCCAACGTCCTGACTTTC	CASSEKVWASGANVLTF
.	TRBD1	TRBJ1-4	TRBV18	TGTGCCAGCTCACTCAAACCAGGGGGCGGACACGAAAAACTGTTTTTT	CASSLKPGGGHEKLFF
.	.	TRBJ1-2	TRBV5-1	TGCGCCAGCAGCCCTGGCAGGGACAACCCTCACCCATCTAGTGGCTATGGCTACACCTTC	CASSPGRDNPHPSSGYGYTF
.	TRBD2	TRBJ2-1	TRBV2	TGTGCCAGCAGTCCCACTAGCGGGGGGCTCTACAATGAGCAGTTCTTC	CASSPTSGGLYNEQFF
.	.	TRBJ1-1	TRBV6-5	TGTGCCAGCACCTCGGGGTTACACACTGAAGCTTTCTTT	CASTSGLHTEAFF
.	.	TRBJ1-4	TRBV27	TGTGCCAGCAGTTTAAAAGGCAGCGGTGAAAAACTGTTTTTT	CASSLKGSGEKLFF
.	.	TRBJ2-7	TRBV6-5	TGTGCCAGCAGGGGGGCCGCCTACGAGCAGTACTTC	CASRGAAYEQYF
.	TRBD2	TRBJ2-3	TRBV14	TGTGCCAGCAGCCGCCCGAGACTAGCGATGTTCCGGTCAGATACGCAGTATTTT	CASSRPRLAMFRSDTQYF
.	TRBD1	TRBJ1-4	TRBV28	TGTGCCAGCAGTTTTGGCAGGGGGCCAGCTAATGAAAAACTGTTTTTT	CASSFGRGPANEKLFF
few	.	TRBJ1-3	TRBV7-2	TGTGCCAGCAGCCTGACGGCCAGGACTGGAAACACCATATATTTT	CASSLTARTGNTIYF
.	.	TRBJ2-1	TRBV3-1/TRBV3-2	TGTGCCAGCAGCCAACCAGGGGTGCAGTTCTTC	CASSQPGVQFF
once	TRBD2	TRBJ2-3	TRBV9	TGTGCCAGCGACCCGGCTAGCGGAAGGACAGATACGCAGTATTTT	CASDPASGRTDTQYF
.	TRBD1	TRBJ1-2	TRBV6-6	TGTGCCAGCAGTTATGGACAGGGCCGGAACTATGGCTACACCTTC	CASSYGQGRNYGYTF
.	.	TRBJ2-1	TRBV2	TGTGCCAGCGGGGAGTCAGGGGTTAGCAATGAGCAGTTCTTC	CASGESGVSNEQFF
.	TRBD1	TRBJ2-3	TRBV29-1	TGCAGCGCTGCCCGGGACAGGGGGCCCACAGATACGCAGTATTTT	CSAARDRGPTDTQYF
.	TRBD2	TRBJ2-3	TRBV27	TGTGCCAGCAGTAATTATGGAGCGGGGCGTTCTAGCACAGATACGCAGTATTTT	CASSNYGAGRSSTDTQYF
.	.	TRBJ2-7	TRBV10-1	TGCGCCAGCTCCCCGAGCTCCTACGAGCAGTACTTC	CASSPSSYEQYF
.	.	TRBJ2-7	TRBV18	TGTGCCAGCTCAGCGGACAGCTTCGAGCAGTACTTC	CASSADSFEQYF
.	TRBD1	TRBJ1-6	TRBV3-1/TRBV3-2	TGTGCCAGCAGCCCGGGACAGTCTAATTCACCCCTCCACTTT	CASSPGQSNSPLHF
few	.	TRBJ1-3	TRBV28	TGTGCCAGCAGACTACCGCCGGGGGTTGCTGGAAACACCATATATTTT	CASRLPPGVAGNTIYF
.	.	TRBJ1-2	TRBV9	TGTGCCAGCAGCGTAGGGGGGACAACTCACTATGGCTACACCTTC	CASSVGGTTHYGYTF
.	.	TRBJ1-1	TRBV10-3	TGTGCCATCAGTCCGGACAGAAACACTGAAGCTTTCTTT	CAISPDRNTEAFF
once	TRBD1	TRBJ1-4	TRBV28	TGTGCCAGCAGTTTCGGGACAGGGAGCCTAAAACTGTTTTTT	CASSFGTGSLKLFF
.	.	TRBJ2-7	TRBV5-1	TGCGCCAGCAGCTTGGTTGCAGGGGAATCCTACGAGCAGTACTTC	CASSLVAGESYEQYF
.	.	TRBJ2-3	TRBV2	TGTGCCAGCAGCCAGACAGCCTCCGATACGCAGTATTTT	CASSQTASDTQYF
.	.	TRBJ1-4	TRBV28	TGTGCCAGCAGTCTCGGCGGTAATGAAAAACTGTTTTTT	CASSLGGNEKLFF
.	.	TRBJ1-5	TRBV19	TGTGCCAGTAGCGAAAGGACGGGGTATAGCAATCAGCCCCAGCATTTT	CASSERTGYSNQPQHF
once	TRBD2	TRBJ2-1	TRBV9	TGTGCCAGCAGCGTAGGACTAGCGGGAGGCCCCAATGAGCAGTTCTTC	CASSVGLAGGPNEQFF
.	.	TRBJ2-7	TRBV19	TGTGCCAGTAGTCCTAGCGTAACCTACGAGCAGTACTTC	CASSPSVTYEQYF
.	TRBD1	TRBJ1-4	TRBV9	TGTGCCAGCAGCTCCGGGACAGGGCCTTCTAATGAAAAACTGTTTTTT	CASSSGTGPSNEKLFF
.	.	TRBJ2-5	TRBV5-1	TGCGCCAGCAGCCAAGGGGACACGGACAGTAGACAGTACTTC	CASSQGDTDSRQYF
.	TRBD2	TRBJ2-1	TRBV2	TGTGCCAGCACCCACGGGGGGTCCTACAATGAGCAGTTCTTC	CASTHGGSYNEQFF